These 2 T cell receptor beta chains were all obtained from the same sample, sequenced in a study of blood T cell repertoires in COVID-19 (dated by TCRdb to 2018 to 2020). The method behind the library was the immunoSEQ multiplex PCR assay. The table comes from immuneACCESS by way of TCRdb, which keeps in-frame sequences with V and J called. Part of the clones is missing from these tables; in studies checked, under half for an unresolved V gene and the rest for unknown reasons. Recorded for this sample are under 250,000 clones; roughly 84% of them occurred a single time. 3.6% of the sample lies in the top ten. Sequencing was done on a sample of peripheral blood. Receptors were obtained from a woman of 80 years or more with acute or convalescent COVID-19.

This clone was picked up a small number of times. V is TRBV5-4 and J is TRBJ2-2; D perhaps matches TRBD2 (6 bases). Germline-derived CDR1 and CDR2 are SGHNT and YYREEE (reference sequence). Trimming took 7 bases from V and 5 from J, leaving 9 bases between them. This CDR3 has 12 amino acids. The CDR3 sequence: CASSGGTGELFF. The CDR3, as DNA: TGTGCCAGCTCCGGGGGAACCGGGGAGCTGTTTTTT.

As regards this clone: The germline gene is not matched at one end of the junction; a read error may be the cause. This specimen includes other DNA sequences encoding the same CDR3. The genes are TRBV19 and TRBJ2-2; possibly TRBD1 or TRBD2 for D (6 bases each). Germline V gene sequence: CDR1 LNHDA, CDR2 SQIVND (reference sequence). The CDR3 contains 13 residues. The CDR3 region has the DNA TGTGCCAGTAGCATAGGAGGGGGCGGGGAGCTGTTTTTT. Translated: CASSIGGGGELFF.